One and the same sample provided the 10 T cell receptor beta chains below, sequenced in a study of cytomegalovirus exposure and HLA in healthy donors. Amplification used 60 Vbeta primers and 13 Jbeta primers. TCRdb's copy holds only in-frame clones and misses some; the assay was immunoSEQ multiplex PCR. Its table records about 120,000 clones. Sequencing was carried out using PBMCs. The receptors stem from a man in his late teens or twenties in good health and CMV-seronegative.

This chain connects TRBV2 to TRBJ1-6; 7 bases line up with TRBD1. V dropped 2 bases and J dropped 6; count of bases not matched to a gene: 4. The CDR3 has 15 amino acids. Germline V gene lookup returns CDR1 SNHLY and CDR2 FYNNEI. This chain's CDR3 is CASSERQGGNSPLHF. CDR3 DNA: TGTGCCAGCAGTGAAAGACAGGGAGGTAATTCACCCCTCCACTTT.

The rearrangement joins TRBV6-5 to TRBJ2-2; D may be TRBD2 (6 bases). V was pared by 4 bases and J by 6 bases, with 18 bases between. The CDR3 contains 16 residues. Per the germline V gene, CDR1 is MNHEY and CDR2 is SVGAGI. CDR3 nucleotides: TGTGCCAGCAGTTCCCAAGCGGGCGGCGAGCCCGGGGAGCTGTTTTTT. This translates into CASSSQAGGEPGELFF.

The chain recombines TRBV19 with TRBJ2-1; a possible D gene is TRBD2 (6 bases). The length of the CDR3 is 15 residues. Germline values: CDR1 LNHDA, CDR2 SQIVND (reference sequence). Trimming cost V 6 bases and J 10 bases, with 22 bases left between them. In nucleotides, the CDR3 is TGTGCCAGTAGGCATAGCGGTGAGTCTCGGCGGGAGCAGTTCTTC. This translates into CASRHSGESRREQFF.

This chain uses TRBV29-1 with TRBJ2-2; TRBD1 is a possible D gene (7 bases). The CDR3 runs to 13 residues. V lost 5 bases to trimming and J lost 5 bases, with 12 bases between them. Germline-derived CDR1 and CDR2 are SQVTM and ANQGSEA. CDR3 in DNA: TGCAGCGTTCTCCCAGGGGGGACCGGGGAGCTGTTTTTT. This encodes CSVLPGGTGELFF.

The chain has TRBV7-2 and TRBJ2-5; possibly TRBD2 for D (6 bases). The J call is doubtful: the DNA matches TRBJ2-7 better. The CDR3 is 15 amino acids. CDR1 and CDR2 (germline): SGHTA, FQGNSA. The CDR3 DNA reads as TGTGCCAGCAGCTTAATCGGGAGCGACTCCTACGAGCAGTACTTC. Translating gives CASSLIGSDSYEQYF.

CDR3 amino acids: CASSQGEGGYGYTF. The DNA for the CDR3 is TGTGCCAGCAGCCAAGGGGAGGGCGGGTATGGCTACACCTTC. The chain carries TRBV4-2 and TRBJ1-2, with D unresolved. Germline assignment: CDR1 LGHNA and CDR2 YNFKEQ. V was shortened by 1 base and J by 5 bases, with 11 bases between the two germline ends. The CDR3 extends over 14 amino acids.

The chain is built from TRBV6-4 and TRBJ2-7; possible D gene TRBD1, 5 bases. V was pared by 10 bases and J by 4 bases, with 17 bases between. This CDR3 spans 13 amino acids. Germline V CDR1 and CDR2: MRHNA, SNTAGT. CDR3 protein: CATPFRQLYEQYF. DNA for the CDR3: TGTGCCACTCCCTTTCGACAGCTTTACGAGCAGTACTTC.

The DNA for the CDR3 is TGTGCCAGCAGCCCCGGGACTAGCGGGGGGGCTTTCATCTATGAGCAGTTCTTC. Amino acid sequence: CASSPGTSGGAFIYEQFF. The rearrangement joins TRBV5-4 to TRBJ2-1; 16 bases agree with TRBD2. The CDR3 sequence is 18 residues long. The ends lost 4 bases at V and 8 bases at J; junction bases unmatched: 12. Germline V gene lookup returns CDR1 SGHNT and CDR2 YYREEE (reference sequence).

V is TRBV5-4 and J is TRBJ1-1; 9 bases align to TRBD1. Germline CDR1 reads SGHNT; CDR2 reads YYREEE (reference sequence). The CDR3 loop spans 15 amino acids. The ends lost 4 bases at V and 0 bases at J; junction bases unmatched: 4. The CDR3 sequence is CASSKGQGLNTEAFF. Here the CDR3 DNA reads TGTGCCAGCAGCAAGGGACAGGGATTGAACACTGAAGCTTTCTTT.

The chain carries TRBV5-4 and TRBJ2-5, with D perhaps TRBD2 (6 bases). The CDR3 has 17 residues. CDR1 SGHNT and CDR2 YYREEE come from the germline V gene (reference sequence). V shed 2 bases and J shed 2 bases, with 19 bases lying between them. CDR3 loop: CASSFRREIPLQETQYF. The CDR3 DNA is TGTGCCAGCAGCTTTCGGAGGGAAATACCATTACAAGAGACCCAGTACTTC. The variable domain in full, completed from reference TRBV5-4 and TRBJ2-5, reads ETGVTQSPTHLIKTRGQQVTLRCSSQSGHNTVSWYQQALGQGPQFIFQYYREEENGRGNFPPRFSGLQFPNYSSELNVNALELDDSALYLCASSFRREIPLQETQYFGPGTRLLVL.